This T cell receptor beta chain was profiled in a study of blood T cell repertoires in COVID-19. Study context: Both acute and convalescent COVID-19 samples were obtained from the United States, Italy and Spain. T cells, B-cell-depleted T cells, or PBMCs provided the cDNA or gDNA that served as material.

Trimming left V 10 bases short and J 1 base short, with 13 bases between. The germline V gene encodes CDR1 LNHDA and CDR2 SQIVND (reference sequence). CDR3 size: 13 residues. Authors' processing steps: Amplifying reference gene primers gave estimates of nucleated cell counts. Method: immunoSEQ multiplex PCR; TCRdb's copy keeps in-frame clones and lacks some. For V, J and clone size, that table is used; D and trimming come from the DNA. The sample has 90,000 to 110,000 clones, around 82% seen once; the top ten hold about 6.6%. This clone was detected a few times. The sample taken for sequencing was peripheral blood. This chain links TRBV19 with TRBJ1-2; D is uncertain. The clonotype was recovered from a woman aged 45-59 years with acute or convalescent COVID-19. The CDR3 sequence: CATPAGLNYGYTF. CDR3 nucleotides: TGTGCCACCCCAGCGGGTCTTAACTATGGCTACACCTTC.